A selection of T cell receptor beta chains follows, all from one sample in a study of T cell responses to AZD1222 COVID-19 vaccine. Generated by immunoSEQ multiplex PCR, the TCRdb table keeps only in-frame clones and is missing some. The sample records over 110,000 clones, roughly 93% being singletons. The sequencing used peripheral blood, collected 28 days after the second AZD1222 dose. These receptors were obtained from an adult who received the AZD1222 COVID-19 vaccine. The CDR3 runs from the conserved cysteine through the conserved F or W. A D gene is named only where the DNA matches it firmly. Clone size is shown for a subset of rows, as once, few, many or a class of expanded clone.

j_call d_call v_call clone_size cdr3_aa cdr3_nt
TRBJ1-1 . TRBV7-2 . CASSLLGRTEAFF TGTGCCAGCAGCCTGCTTGGGAGGACTGAAGCTTTCTTT
TRBJ1-2 . TRBV4-2 . CASSWRKEANYGYTF TGTGCCAGCAGCTGGCGAAAGGAGGCTAACTATGGCTACACCTTC
TRBJ1-4 . TRBV18 . CASSPLPGPGEKLFF TGTGCCAGCTCACCTTTACCGGGACCGGGGGAAAAACTGTTTTTT
TRBJ2-1 . TRBV19 . CASSIGGDNEQFF TGTGCCAGTAGTATTGGCGGTGACAATGAGCAGTTCTTC
TRBJ1-1 TRBD1 TRBV6-1 few CASSDEGTGGKKEAFF TGTGCCAGCAGTGACGAGGGGACAGGGGGTAAGAAGGAAGCTTTCTTT
TRBJ2-2 . TRBV7-2 . CASSLAGTVTGELFF TGTGCCAGCAGCTTAGCGGGGACGGTCACCGGGGAGCTGTTTTTT
TRBJ1-2 TRBD1 TRBV2 . CASRAGQGHYGYTF TGTGCCAGCAGGGCTGGACAGGGCCACTATGGCTACACCTTC
TRBJ2-7 . TRBV28 . CASSASGHGYEQYF TGTGCCAGCAGTGCCTCGGGACATGGCTACGAGCAGTACTTC
TRBJ2-1 TRBD2 TRBV29-1 . CSVGRDEQFF TGCAGCGTAGGGAGGGATGAGCAGTTCTTC
TRBJ1-2 . TRBV29-1 . CSVEKTASYGYTF TGCAGCGTTGAAAAGACAGCTAGCTATGGCTACACCTTC
TRBJ1-5 . TRBV5-1 . CASSPGGSYNQPQHF TGCGCCAGCAGCCCGGGTGGCAGTTACAATCAGCCCCAGCATTTT
TRBJ1-1 . TRBV29-1 . CSVGVLNTEAFF TGCAGCGTTGGGGTACTGAACACTGAAGCTTTCTTT
TRBJ2-3 TRBD2 TRBV6-4 medium-sized CASSDGGADTQYF TGTGCCAGCAGTGACGGGGGGGCAGATACGCAGTATTTT
TRBJ2-1 TRBD2 TRBV4-1 . CASSQVERGGINNEQFF TGCGCCAGCAGCCAAGTAGAGCGGGGGGGGATTAACAATGAGCAGTTCTTC
TRBJ2-2 . TRBV5-1 few CASSLGQNTGELFF TGCGCCAGCAGCTTGGGACAGAACACCGGGGAGCTGTTTTTT
TRBJ1-2 . TRBV4-1 once CASSQPRAGTSYGYTF TGCGCCAGCAGCCAACCAAGGGCCGGGACCTCCTATGGCTACACCTTC
TRBJ1-1 . TRBV4-1 . CASSQGVNTEAFF TGCGCCAGCAGCCAAGGCGTGAACACTGAAGCTTTCTTT
TRBJ2-7 . TRBV14 . CASSTDLFTYEQYF TGTGCCAGCAGCACAGACTTATTTACCTACGAGCAGTACTTC
TRBJ1-1 . TRBV7-2 . CASSLGIGATEAFF TGTGCCAGCAGCTTAGGAATTGGGGCCACTGAAGCTTTCTTT
TRBJ2-4 . TRBV15 . CATSRELAKNIQYF TGTGCCACCAGCCGGGAATTAGCCAAAAACATTCAGTACTTC
TRBJ1-6 . TRBV5-5 . CASSLERAGDSPLHF TGTGCCAGCAGCTTGGAGCGGGCAGGAGACTCACCCCTCCACTTT
TRBJ1-2 . TRBV2 . CATYKGNGGYTF TGTGCCACCTATAAGGGGAATGGTGGCTACACCTTC
TRBJ2-1 TRBD2 TRBV20-1 . CRAAGGYEQFF TGCAGGGCGGCGGGAGGGTATGAGCAGTTCTTC
TRBJ2-7 TRBD2 TRBV19 . CASSIDHRDYSYEQYF TGTGCCAGTAGTATAGATCACCGGGACTATTCTTACGAGCAGTACTTC
TRBJ2-7 TRBD1 TRBV11-2 . CASSSQGRGQGAFYEQYF TGTGCCAGCAGCTCGCAGGGCAGGGGACAGGGGGCCTTCTACGAGCAGTACTTC
TRBJ1-2 . TRBV4-2 . CASSQDGEGRANYGYTF TGTGCCAGCAGCCAAGATGGAGAGGGGAGAGCTAACTATGGCTACACCTTC
TRBJ1-6 TRBD1 TRBV19 . CASTDTGTGGSPLHF TGTGCCAGTACAGACACCGGGACAGGGGGTTCACCCCTCCACTTT
TRBJ1-1 . TRBV6-5 once CATQSGGGMGTEAFF TGTGCCACCCAAAGCGGGGGCGGGATGGGTACTGAAGCTTTCTTT
TRBJ2-1 . TRBV6-2/TRBV6-3 . CASSYSTGALNEQFF TGTGCCAGCAGTTACTCGACAGGAGCCCTGAATGAGCAGTTCTTC
TRBJ1-1 . TRBV7-9 . CASSPDRGVNTEAFF TGTGCCAGCAGCCCCGATCGAGGGGTGAACACTGAAGCTTTCTTT
TRBJ1-2 . TRBV28 . CASTLDREAGYTF TGTGCCAGCACCCTCGACCGGGAAGCGGGCTACACCTTC
TRBJ1-5 . TRBV28 . CASSFDGNQPQHF TGTGCCAGCAGTTTTGATGGCAATCAGCCCCAGCATTTT
TRBJ1-2 TRBD1 TRBV24-1 . CATSEGQGPKSGYTF TGTGCCACCAGTGAGGGACAGGGGCCGAAGAGTGGCTACACCTTC
TRBJ1-4 . TRBV12-3/TRBV12-4 . CASSRAGVGGLFF TGTGCCAGCAGTCGGGCTGGGGTAGGAGGACTGTTTTTT
TRBJ1-4 TRBD1 TRBV5-5 . CASSPGQGTSNEKLFF TGTGCCAGCAGCCCGGGACAGGGGACTTCTAATGAAAAACTGTTTTTT